This T cell receptor beta chain was recorded in a study of T cell repertoires in aging, cancer and after chemotherapy (dated by TCRdb to between 2017 and 2020). Background on the whole study: Donors spanned six age groups from 30 or younger to 70 or older, with at least three individuals per group. Paired pre- and post-chemotherapy samples in the hematological group came from chronic lymphocytic leukemia patients treated with fludarabine- or bendamustine-based regimens. Peripheral blood TCR beta repertoires from healthy donors and cancer patients were profiled to examine immunoaging and T cell reconstitution after chemotherapy. Alongside 95 healthy donors serving as a reference group, the cohort included roughly 220 cancer patients, of whom some 94 had hematological cancers and fewer than 140 had solid cancers. The complete dataset included some 10 million TCR reads.

Taken from cysteine to phenylalanine, the CDR3 has 17 residues. Of all the DNA, just the CDR3 is kept, 51 bases in frame from base 1. V is shortened by 6 bases, J by 0 bases, and the region joining them spans 18 bases. Multiplex touch-down PCR with a mixed TRB-A/B primer pool was used to amplify rearranged TRB sequences covering the V, D and J segments. Illumina adapters and sample indices were attached to the amplicons through two consecutive PCR reactions run with Phusion HS II polymerase. The amplicons were purified from gel with the NucleoSpin Gel and PCR Clean-up kit and then assessed with Qubit and an Agilent 2100 Bioanalyzer. The libraries were sequenced on an Illumina MiSeq with 600-cycle, single-indexed, paired-end runs. The source study handled its data this way. Processing of the TRB sequences was carried out with MiXCR versions 2.12 and 3.0.5. Each unique CDR3 nucleotide sequence was counted as one clone, and only productive sequences with at least two reads were retained. Shannon diversity, evenness, clonality (one minus evenness), and alpha-parameterized diversity profiles from alpha 0 to 5 were included as repertoire metrics. The IGoR algorithm was used to compute generation probabilities of clones in paired pre- and post-chemotherapy samples. TCRdb applied fastp at Q25 and MiXCR to the public reads, then kept only in-frame beta chains. One record per CDR3 amino acid sequence lists the most common genes and DNA. What appears here as the V and J calls and clone size reflects TCRdb's work, not the paper's. The sample has thousands of distinct CDR3 sequences on record, 45% to 75% of them singletons. The top ten hold about two thirds of the sample.

The investigation overall reported the following: Median generation probability increased over the chemotherapy interval in both cancer cohorts, suggesting repertoire reconstitution through rebound thymic output. Lymphoid organ infiltration was present in the hematological cancer patients, and this infiltration may itself impair thymic emigration or the expansion of peripheral T cells. Significantly lower blood TCR diversity and higher clonality were observed in untreated patients with hematological or solid cancers than in age-matched healthy donors. It was noted by the authors that conclusions about immunological memory after chemotherapy cannot be drawn from the repertoire data. Declining TCR diversity with age in healthy donors was mainly explained by loss of richness; in cancer patients, loss of evenness also contributed.

Comments on this clonotype: It has no known antigen specificity. The record has no base qualities; no much larger clone is one base away.

Instead of sorted cells or RNA, genomic DNA extracted from peripheral blood served as the source for amplifying TCR beta rearrangements. This clonotype was obtained from a human donor with a blood cancer. The chain is assembled from TRBV12-3 or TRBV12-4 and TRBJ2-1; the best D guess is TRBD2, with 6 bases matching. Sequenced sample: blood. The DNA sequence is given as TGTGCCAGCAGCCATCCGGGCCCCGGGAGCTCCTACAATGAGCAGTTCTTC. Its translation reads: CASSHPGPGSSYNEQFF.